The clone carrying this T cell receptor beta chain was recorded a few times. The data were obtained in a study of cytomegalovirus exposure and HLA in healthy donors. Primers included in the PCR were 60 Vbeta and 13 Jbeta primers. Repertoires were generated with immunoSEQ multiplex PCR, while TCRdb's copy carries only in-frame clones and drops some. The sample contains 150,000 to 170,000 clones, roughly 80% of which appear only once. Germline CDR1 reads MNHNS; CDR2 reads SASEGT. CDR3 length: 15 residues. V was pared by 8 bases and J by 2 bases, with 16 bases between. Sequenced: PBMCs. The chain recombines TRBV6-1 with TRBJ1-5; weak D call: TRBD1 (6 bases). The source of this sequence is a man aged 25 to 45 in good health and CMV-seropositive. CDR3 DNA: TGTGCCAGCCAATCACGGACAGCCGGCAATCAGCCCCAGCATTTT. Residues: CASQSRTAGNQPQHF.